A selection of T cell receptor beta chains follows, all from one sample in a study of blood T cell repertoires in COVID-19. Sequencing used immunoSEQ multiplex PCR; TCRdb keeps in-frame clones, though not all of them. Among fewer than 350,000 clones listed, 75% to 95% were seen once. Sequenced material: peripheral blood. The receptor source for this set is a woman in her twenties or thirties with COVID-19, enrolled during active disease. The CDR3 runs from the conserved cysteine through the conserved F or W. The order of the fields is D gene, V gene, J gene, clone size, CDR3 DNA, CDR3 protein. A D gene is named only where the DNA matches it firmly. Size is omitted from some rows. Given values are once, few, many or a class for expanded clones.

d_gene: .
v_gene: TRBV14
j_gene: TRBJ2-3
abundance: .
CDR3nt: TGTGCCAGCAGCCAATACATTGACACAGATACGCAGTATTTT
CDR3aa: CASSQYIDTDTQYF

d_gene: TRBD1
v_gene: TRBV29-1
j_gene: TRBJ1-2
abundance: .
CDR3nt: TGCAGCGCAGGGGACAGAGCTAACTATGGCTACACCTTC
CDR3aa: CSAGDRANYGYTF

d_gene: .
v_gene: TRBV11-2
j_gene: TRBJ1-4
abundance: .
CDR3nt: TGTGCCAGCAACCCAGGCAGGGCAGTTGCAACTAATGAAAAACTGTTTTTT
CDR3aa: CASNPGRAVATNEKLFF

d_gene: TRBD2
v_gene: TRBV4-2
j_gene: TRBJ2-3
abundance: .
CDR3nt: TGTGCCAGCAGCCAACTGATAGCGGGAGGGGGTTCTAGCACAGATACGCAGTATTTT
CDR3aa: CASSQLIAGGGSSTDTQYF

d_gene: .
v_gene: TRBV18
j_gene: TRBJ1-2
abundance: .
CDR3nt: TGTGCCAGCTCACAGACCGGGAGTGATAACTATGGCTACACCTTC
CDR3aa: CASSQTGSDNYGYTF

d_gene: .
v_gene: TRBV7-2
j_gene: TRBJ1-1
abundance: .
CDR3nt: TGTGCCAGCAGCCTCAGGGGAGCAGGGGCTCGGACTGAAGCTTTCTTT
CDR3aa: CASSLRGAGARTEAFF

d_gene: TRBD1
v_gene: TRBV5-1
j_gene: TRBJ2-3
abundance: .
CDR3nt: TGCGCCAGCAGCATACAGGGGGATACGCAGTATTTT
CDR3aa: CASSIQGDTQYF

d_gene: .
v_gene: TRBV18
j_gene: TRBJ1-5
abundance: .
CDR3nt: TGTGCCAGCTCAGGAGGGAATGATCAGCCCCAGCATTTT
CDR3aa: CASSGGNDQPQHF

d_gene: .
v_gene: TRBV11-2
j_gene: TRBJ2-3
abundance: .
CDR3nt: TGTGCCAGCAGCTTACGGGCGGGACCTGCTAGGGGCACAGATACGCAGTATTTT
CDR3aa: CASSLRAGPARGTDTQYF

d_gene: .
v_gene: TRBV12-3/TRBV12-4
j_gene: TRBJ2-7
abundance: .
CDR3nt: TGTGCCAGCAGTTTGAGCAACGGCTACGAGCAGTACTTC
CDR3aa: CASSLSNGYEQYF

d_gene: .
v_gene: TRBV28
j_gene: TRBJ2-2
abundance: .
CDR3nt: TGTGCCAGCAGTTTTGAAGGAGGGAACACCGGGGAGCTGTTTTTT
CDR3aa: CASSFEGGNTGELFF

d_gene: TRBD2
v_gene: TRBV2
j_gene: TRBJ2-3
abundance: .
CDR3nt: TGTGCCAGTGTTACCGTTATAGCGGGAGACACAGATACGCAGTATTTT
CDR3aa: CASVTVIAGDTDTQYF

d_gene: TRBD2
v_gene: TRBV3-1/TRBV3-2
j_gene: TRBJ2-1
abundance: .
CDR3nt: TGTGCCAGCAGCCGACGTGTGACTAGCGGCTACAATGAGCAGTTCTTC
CDR3aa: CASSRRVTSGYNEQFF

d_gene: TRBD1
v_gene: TRBV7-8
j_gene: TRBJ1-4
abundance: once
CDR3nt: TGTGCCAGCAGCAAACCGGGACAGGAAGAAAAACTGTTTTTT
CDR3aa: CASSKPGQEEKLFF

d_gene: .
v_gene: TRBV5-1
j_gene: TRBJ2-7
abundance: .
CDR3nt: TGCGCCAGCAGCTTAATCGGTAGCTCCTACGAGCAGTACTTC
CDR3aa: CASSLIGSSYEQYF

d_gene: .
v_gene: TRBV4-2
j_gene: TRBJ2-5
abundance: .
CDR3nt: TGTGCCAGCACCCAAGGGGGAGAGAGAGAGACCCAGTACTTC
CDR3aa: CASTQGGERETQYF

d_gene: .
v_gene: TRBV19
j_gene: TRBJ1-5
abundance: .
CDR3nt: TGTGCCAGCTCACAGGGCAATCAGCCCCAGCATTTT
CDR3aa: CASSQGNQPQHF

d_gene: .
v_gene: TRBV7-9
j_gene: TRBJ1-3
abundance: .
CDR3nt: TGTGCCAGCAGCTTAGGAGGGCTTGGAAACACCATATATTTT
CDR3aa: CASSLGGLGNTIYF

d_gene: TRBD1
v_gene: TRBV18
j_gene: TRBJ1-2
abundance: .
CDR3nt: TGTGCCAGCTCACAACAGGAGGGGGCGCATGTCTATGGCTACACCTTC
CDR3aa: CASSQQEGAHVYGYTF

d_gene: TRBD2
v_gene: TRBV6-5
j_gene: TRBJ2-7
abundance: once
CDR3nt: TGTGCCAGCCGGGCGGGAGATCGGGCCGAGCAGTACTTC
CDR3aa: CASRAGDRAEQYF

d_gene: .
v_gene: TRBV15
j_gene: TRBJ2-7
abundance: .
CDR3nt: TGTGCCACCAGCCCCCGGTTAGCGGTCTACGAGCAGTACTTC
CDR3aa: CATSPRLAVYEQYF

d_gene: .
v_gene: TRBV11-2
j_gene: TRBJ2-1
abundance: .
CDR3nt: TGTGCCAGCAGCTTATGGCTCACTCGGAGCTCCTACAATGAGCAGTTCTTC
CDR3aa: CASSLWLTRSSYNEQFF